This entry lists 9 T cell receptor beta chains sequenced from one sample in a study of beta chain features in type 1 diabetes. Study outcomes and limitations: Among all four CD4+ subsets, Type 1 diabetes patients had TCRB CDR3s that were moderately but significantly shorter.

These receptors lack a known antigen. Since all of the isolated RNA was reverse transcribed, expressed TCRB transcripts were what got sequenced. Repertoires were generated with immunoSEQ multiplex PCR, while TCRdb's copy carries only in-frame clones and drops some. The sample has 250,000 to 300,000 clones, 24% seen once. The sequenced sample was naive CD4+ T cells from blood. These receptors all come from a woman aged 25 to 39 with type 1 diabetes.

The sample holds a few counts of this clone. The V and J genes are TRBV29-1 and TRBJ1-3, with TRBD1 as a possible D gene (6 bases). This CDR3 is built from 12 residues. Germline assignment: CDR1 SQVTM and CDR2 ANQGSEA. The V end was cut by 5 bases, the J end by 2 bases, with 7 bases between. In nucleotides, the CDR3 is TGCAGCGTTAGACAGGCTGGAAACACCATATATTTT. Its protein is CSVRQAGNTIYF.

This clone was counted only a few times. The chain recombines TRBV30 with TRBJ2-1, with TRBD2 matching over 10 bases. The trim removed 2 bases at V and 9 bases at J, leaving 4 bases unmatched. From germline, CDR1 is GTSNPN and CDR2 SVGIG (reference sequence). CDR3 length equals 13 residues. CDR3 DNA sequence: TGTGCCTGGAGTACTAGCGGGGAGGGTGAGCAGTTCTTC. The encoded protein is CAWSTSGEGEQFF.

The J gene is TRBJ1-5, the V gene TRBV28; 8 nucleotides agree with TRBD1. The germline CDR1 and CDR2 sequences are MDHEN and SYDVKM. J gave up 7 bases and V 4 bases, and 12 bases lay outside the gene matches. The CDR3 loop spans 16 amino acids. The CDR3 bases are TGTGCCAGCAGTTCCCGCAGAGGACAGGGAAAACAGCCCCAGCATTTT. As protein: CASSSRRGQGKQPQHF.

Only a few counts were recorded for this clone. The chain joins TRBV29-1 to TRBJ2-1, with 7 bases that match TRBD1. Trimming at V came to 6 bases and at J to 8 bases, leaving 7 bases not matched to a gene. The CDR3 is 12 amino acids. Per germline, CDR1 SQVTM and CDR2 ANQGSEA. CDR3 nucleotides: TGCAGCGTCCCGACAGGGCACGATGAGCAGTTCTTC. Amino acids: CSVPTGHDEQFF.

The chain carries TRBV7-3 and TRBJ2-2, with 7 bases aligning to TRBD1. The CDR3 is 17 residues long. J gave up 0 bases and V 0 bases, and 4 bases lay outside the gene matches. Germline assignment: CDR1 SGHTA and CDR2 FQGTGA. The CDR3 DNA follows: TGTGCCAGCAGCTTAACGAGACAGGGTGCGAACACCGGGGAGCTGTTTTTT. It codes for CASSLTRQGANTGELFF.

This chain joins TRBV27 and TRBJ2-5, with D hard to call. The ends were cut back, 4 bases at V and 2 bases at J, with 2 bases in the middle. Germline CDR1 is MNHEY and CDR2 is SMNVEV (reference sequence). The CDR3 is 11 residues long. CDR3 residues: CASSSQETQYF. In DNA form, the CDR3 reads TGTGCCAGCAGTTCACAAGAGACCCAGTACTTC.

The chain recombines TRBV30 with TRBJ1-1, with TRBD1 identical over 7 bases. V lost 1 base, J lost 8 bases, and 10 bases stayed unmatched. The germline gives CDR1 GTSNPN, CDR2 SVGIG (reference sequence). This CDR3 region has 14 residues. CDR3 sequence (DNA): TGTGCCTGGAGTGGGCCCGGACAGGCGAAGGAAGCTTTCTTT. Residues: CAWSGPGQAKEAFF.

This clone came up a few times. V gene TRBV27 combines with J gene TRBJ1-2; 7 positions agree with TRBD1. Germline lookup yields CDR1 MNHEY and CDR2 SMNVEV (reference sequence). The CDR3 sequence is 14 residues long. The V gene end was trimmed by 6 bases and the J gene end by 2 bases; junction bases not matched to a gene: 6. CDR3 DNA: TGTGCCAGCAGGATGACAGGGACCAACTATGGCTACACCTTC. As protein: CASRMTGTNYGYTF.

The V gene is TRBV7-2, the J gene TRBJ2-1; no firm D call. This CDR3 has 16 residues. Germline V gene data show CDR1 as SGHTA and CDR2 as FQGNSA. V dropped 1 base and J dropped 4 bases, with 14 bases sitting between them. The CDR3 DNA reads TGTGCCAGCAGCTTAGTCCCCAGCGTTGAATACAATGAGCAGTTCTTC. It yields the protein CASSLVPSVEYNEQFF.